A single sample is the source of the 6 T cell receptor beta chains below, sequenced in a study of blood T cell repertoires in COVID-19 (dated by TCRdb to about 2020). Library preparation employed the immunoSEQ multiplex PCR assay. TCRdb took over this immuneACCESS table, retaining in-frame rearrangements with V and J assigned. Such tables are incomplete; in checked studies, under half of the missing clones stem from an unresolved V gene, and the remainder is unexplained. Within this sample are some 180,000 clones, with 83% of them counted one time only. About 1.9% of the sample belongs to the ten largest clones. The source material was peripheral blood. These receptor sequences come from a woman older than 75 with acute or convalescent COVID-19.

The chain employs TRBV12-1 and TRBJ2-3; TRBD2 reflects the table's D call only, with no check against the DNA. TRBV12-1 is an annotated pseudogene. The CDR3 has 19 amino acids. The CDR3 is CASSSSTSGGDYRTDTQYF. The CDR3 DNA reads TGTGCCAGCAGCTCTTCGACTAGCGGGGGGGATTACCGCACAGATACGCAGTATTTT.

The chain uses TRBV30 and TRBJ2-1; 11 positions match TRBD2. Germline trimming cut 4 bases from V and 16 bases from J; bases unmatched to any gene: 6. The CDR3 is 11 amino acids. CDR1 is GTSNPN, CDR2 SVGIG, per germline (reference sequence). In nucleotides, the CDR3 is TGTGCCTGGAATCTAGCGGGGGGCCTATTCTTC. Protein product: CAWNLAGGLFF.

The gene calls are TRBV4-1 and TRBJ1-1; TRBD1 aligns across 7 bases. J was trimmed by 1 base and V by 5 bases; bases with no gene match: 4. Germline V CDR1 and CDR2: MGHRA, YSYEKL. The CDR3 is made up of 14 amino acids. In DNA, the CDR3 is TGCGCCAGCAGCTACAGGGACAGGAACACTGAAGCTTTCTTT. It translates to CASSYRDRNTEAFF.

The chain employs TRBV13 and TRBJ2-5; perhaps TRBD2 as D (5 bases). V dropped 5 bases and J dropped 5 bases, with 18 bases sitting between them. This CDR3 spans 15 amino acids. The germline CDR1 and CDR2 sequences are PRHDT and FYEKMQ (reference sequence). The CDR3 DNA sequence: TGTGCCAGCAGCCCGGCCACGGGCCAGCGGGAGACCCAGTACTTC. Its translation is CASSPATGQRETQYF.

V is TRBV5-1 and J is TRBJ2-5; 11 bases agree with TRBD2. Per the germline V gene, CDR1 is SGHRS and CDR2 is YFSETQ. This CDR3 is 17 amino acids long. J was trimmed by 1 base and V by 0 bases; bases with no gene match: 5. For the CDR3, the DNA is TGCGCCAGCAGCTTGGCCACTAGCGGGAGTCTCCAAGAGACCCAGTACTTC. Translation gives CASSLATSGSLQETQYF.

J is TRBJ1-3 and V is TRBV30, with a tentative D call TRBD1 (5 bases). CDR1 GTSNPN and CDR2 SVGIG come from the germline V gene (reference sequence). Trimming removed 1 base at V and 8 bases at J, with 18 bases between. The CDR3 has 15 amino acids. The CDR3 DNA reads TGTGCCTGGAGTGCCTTTCGATACAGGATGGACACCATATATTTT. Translating gives CAWSAFRYRMDTIYF.